This record covers a single T cell receptor (beta chain). Its matching antigen is unknown. Produced via immunoSEQ multiplex PCR; TCRdb's table is partial and in-frame only. The sample holds approximately 52,000 clones, around 90% seen once. This sample is part of a study of T cell responses to AZD1222 COVID-19 vaccine. The CDR3 totals 16 residues. The junction had 9 bases not matched to a gene; V was cut back by 4 bases and J by 2 bases. Germline V lookup: CDR1 LGHDT, CDR2 YNNKEL (reference sequence). General observations from the study: When two AZD1222 doses had been given, Spike-specific TCR breadth and depth rose. White British ancestry dominated among donors, who included more females, and clonal diversity was possibly underestimated. Baseline antibody screening turned up just 6 or 7 seropositive AZD1222 recipients.

The rearrangement links TRBV3-1 (or the pseudogene TRBV3-2) to TRBJ2-7, with 9 bases lining up with TRBD1. The sequence was obtained from an adult who received the AZD1222 COVID-19 vaccine. The material was peripheral blood, obtained 28 days after the second AZD1222 dose. The CDR3 nucleotides are TGTGCCAGCAGCCCTCGCCCGGGACAGGGTACCTACGAGCAGTACTTC. This codes for CASSPRPGQGTYEQYF.